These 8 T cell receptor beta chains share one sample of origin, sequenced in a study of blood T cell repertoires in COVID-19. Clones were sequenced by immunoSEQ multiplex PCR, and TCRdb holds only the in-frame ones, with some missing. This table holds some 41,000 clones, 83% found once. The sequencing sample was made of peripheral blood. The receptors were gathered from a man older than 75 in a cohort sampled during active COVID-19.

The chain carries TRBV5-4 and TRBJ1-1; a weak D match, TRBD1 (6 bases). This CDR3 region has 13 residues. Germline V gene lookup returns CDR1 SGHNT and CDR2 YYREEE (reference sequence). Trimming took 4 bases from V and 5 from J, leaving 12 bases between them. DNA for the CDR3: TGTGCCAGCAGCGCCCAGAGGGGGACTGAAGCTTTCTTT. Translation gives CASSAQRGTEAFF.

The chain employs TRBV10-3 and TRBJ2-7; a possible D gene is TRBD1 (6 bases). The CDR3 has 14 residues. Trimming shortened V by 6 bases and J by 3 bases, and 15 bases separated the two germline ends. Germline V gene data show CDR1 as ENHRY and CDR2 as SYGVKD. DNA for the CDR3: TGTGCCATCAGCCCATTGACAGGTATCTACGAGCAGTACTTC. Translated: CAISPLTGIYEQYF.

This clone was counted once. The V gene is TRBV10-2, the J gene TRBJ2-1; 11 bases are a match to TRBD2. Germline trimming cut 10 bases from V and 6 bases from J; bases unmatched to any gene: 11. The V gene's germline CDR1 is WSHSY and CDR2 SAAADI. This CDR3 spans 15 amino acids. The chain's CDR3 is CATLPGLAAVNEQFF. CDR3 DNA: TGCGCCACCCTCCCGGGACTAGCGGCCGTCAATGAGCAGTTCTTC.

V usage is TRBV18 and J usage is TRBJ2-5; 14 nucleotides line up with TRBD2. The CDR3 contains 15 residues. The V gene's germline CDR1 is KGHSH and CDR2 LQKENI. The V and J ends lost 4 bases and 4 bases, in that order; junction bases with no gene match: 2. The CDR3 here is CASSQGTSGGETQYF. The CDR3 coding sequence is TGTGCCAGCTCACAAGGGACTAGCGGGGGAGAGACCCAGTACTTC.

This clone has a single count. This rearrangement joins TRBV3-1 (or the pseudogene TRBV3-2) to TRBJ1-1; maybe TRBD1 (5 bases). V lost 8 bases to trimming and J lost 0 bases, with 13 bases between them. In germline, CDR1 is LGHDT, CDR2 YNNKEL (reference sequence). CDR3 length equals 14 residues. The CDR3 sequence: CASSFRAVNTEAFF. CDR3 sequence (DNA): TGTGCCAGCTCATTCAGGGCGGTGAACACTGAAGCTTTCTTT.

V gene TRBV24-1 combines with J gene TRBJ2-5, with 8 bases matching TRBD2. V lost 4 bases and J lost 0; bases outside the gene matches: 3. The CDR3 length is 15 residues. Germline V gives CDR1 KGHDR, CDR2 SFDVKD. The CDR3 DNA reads TGTGCCACCAGTGACACCGGGGGGGACCAAGAGACCCAGTACTTC. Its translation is CATSDTGGDQETQYF.

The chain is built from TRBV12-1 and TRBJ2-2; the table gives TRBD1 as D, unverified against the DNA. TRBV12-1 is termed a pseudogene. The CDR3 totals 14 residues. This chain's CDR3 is CASSPGQGTGELFF. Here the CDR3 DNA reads TGTGCCAGCAGCCCCGGACAGGGGACCGGGGAGCTGTTTTTT.

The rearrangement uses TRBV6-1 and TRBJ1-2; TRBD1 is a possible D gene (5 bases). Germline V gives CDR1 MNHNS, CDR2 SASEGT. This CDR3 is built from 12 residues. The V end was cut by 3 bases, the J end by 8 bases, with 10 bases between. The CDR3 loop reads CASSEAGRGYTF. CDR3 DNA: TGTGCCAGCAGTGAGGCAGGGAGGGGCTACACCTTC.